The T cell receptor (beta chain) under discussion was sequenced for a study of response to subunit inactivated influenza vaccine. TCRdb itself ran the RT-PCR reads through MiXCR, one entry per CDR3 protein. The sample gives about 700,000 distinct CDR3 sequences, over 11% of which show up once; roughly 6.4% is in the top ten. Details on this clonotype: Its antigen is undetermined.

Whole-study findings and limits: With each seasonal influenza vaccination, the authors suggested, few new T cells are recruited.

The source material was PBMCs from blood, sampled 14 to 15 days before vaccination. The source is a man in his forties or fifties who received an inactivated influenza vaccine.

The CDR3, as DNA: TGTGCCAGCGCATCCCCCGGGACAGGGAGTGTGCAGTACTTC. It is translated as CASASPGTGSVQYF. The rearrangement uses TRBV4-2 and TRBJ2-7; 9 bases fit TRBD1. Germline-derived CDR1 and CDR2 are LGHNA and YNFKEQ. The CDR3 consists of 14 residues. V trimming: 8 bases; J trimming: 9 bases; junction bases outside the gene matches: 14.